The T cell receptor (beta chain) described here comes from a study of early T cells in non-severe SARS-CoV-2 infection. For the study at large: Unsorted whole blood bulk RNA was sequenced, with unpaired chains.

CDR1 is DFQATT, CDR2 SNEGSKA, per germline (reference sequence). The V and J ends lost 5 bases and 2 bases respectively, with 10 bases between them. There are 14 residues in the CDR3. Each CDR3 protein gets one entry after TCRdb re-called the 5' RACE reads with MiXCR. The sample includes just under 90,000 distinct CDR3 sequences, around 15% seen only once; the top ten take around 7%. This clonotype appeared a few times. V usage is TRBV20-1 and J usage is TRBJ1-6, with D possibly matching TRBD1 (6 bases). The TCR originated in an adult who was a healthcare worker with PCR-confirmed SARS-CoV-2 infection or an uninfected control (not recorded which). The specimen was whole blood. The CDR3 reads CSAPQGTYNSPLHF. Here the CDR3 DNA reads TGCAGTGCTCCCCAGGGGACCTATAATTCACCCCTCCACTTT.